The 7 T cell receptor beta chains below were found in one sample sequenced in a study of T cell responses to AZD1222 COVID-19 vaccine. Clones were read by immunoSEQ multiplex PCR, and TCRdb kept only the in-frame ones, dropping some. The data hold 95,000 to 130,000 clones, with roughly 88% observed a single time. The specimen comprised peripheral blood, sampled on day 0 of MenACWY control vaccination. The origin of the receptors is an adult in good health.

The table lists this clone with a few counts. The chain joins TRBV4-1 to TRBJ2-3; 8 bases map to TRBD2. With V trimmed by 0 bases and J by 2 bases, 10 bases remained unmatched. There are 18 residues in the CDR3. CDR1 and CDR2 from the germline V gene are MGHRA and YSYEKL. In DNA form, the CDR3 reads TGCGCCAGCAGCCAAGATCTCGGATTAGCGGGGCCCACAGATACGCAGTATTTT. Its translation: CASSQDLGLAGPTDTQYF.

The chain combines TRBV5-1 with TRBJ1-2; D uncertain. Trimming took off 5 bases at V and 0 bases at J, with 5 bases between the two ends. CDR3 length equals 12 residues. From germline, CDR1 is SGHRS and CDR2 YFSETQ. The CDR3 DNA reads TGCGCCAGCAGAGGGACTAACTATGGCTACACCTTC. It is translated as CASRGTNYGYTF.

The gene calls are TRBV15 and TRBJ1-1; D unresolved. In germline, CDR1 is LNHNV, CDR2 YYDKDF (reference sequence). CDR3 length equals 15 residues. V lost 1 base, J lost 1 base, and 10 bases lay in between. The CDR3 DNA reads as TGTGCCACCAGCAGAGGCCGGTTTCCGAACACTGAAGCTTTCTTT. Its translation is CATSRGRFPNTEAFF.

The chain combines TRBV7-6 with TRBJ1-4; D unclear. Germline assignment: CDR1 SGHVS and CDR2 FNYEAQ. Trimming pared 5 bases from V and 7 bases from J, leaving 14 bases between. This CDR3 region has 14 residues. The CDR3 spells CASSPQAGGEKLFF. CDR3 nucleotide sequence: TGTGCCAGCAGCCCCCAGGCGGGAGGTGAAAAACTGTTTTTT.

DNA of the CDR3: TGTGCCTGGAGTGTAGTTCACACAGATACGCAGTATTTT. Its protein product is CAWSVVHTDTQYF. The chain carries TRBV30 and TRBJ2-3; D not certain. Germline CDR1 GTSNPN, CDR2 SVGIG (reference sequence). The length of the CDR3 is 13 residues. V lost 0 bases to trimming and J lost 2 bases, with 6 bases between them.

The rearrangement links TRBV7-2 to TRBJ2-1, with TRBD1 matching 8 bases. V dropped 2 bases and J dropped 6; count of bases not matched to a gene: 9. The CDR3 length is 16 residues. Germline CDR1 and CDR2: SGHTA and FQGNSA. CDR3 in amino acids: CASSLMGPGQANEQFF. The CDR3 DNA reads as TGTGCCAGCAGCTTAATGGGCCCGGGACAGGCCAATGAGCAGTTCTTC. The complete variable domain, with remaining parts taken from reference TRBV7-2 and TRBJ2-1, reads GAGVSQSPSNKVTEKGKDVELRCDPISGHTALYWYRQSLGQGLEFLIYFQGNSAPDKSGLPSDRFSAERTGGSVSTLTIQRTQQEDSAVYLCASSLMGPGQANEQFFGPGTRLTVL.

With regard to this clone: Different DNA sequences within this sample yield the same CDR3. This CDR3 reads CASSYGGRNSPLHF. The CDR3 nucleotides read TGTGCCAGCAGTTACGGGGGACGTAATTCACCCCTCCACTTT. V usage is TRBV6-5 and J usage is TRBJ1-6, with D perhaps matching TRBD1 (5 bases). Trimming removed 2 bases from V and 6 bases from J, with 8 bases in between. The CDR3 spans 14 residues. CDR1 and CDR2 from the germline V gene are MNHEY and SVGAGI.